This T cell receptor (beta chain) was recorded in a study of T cells after yellow fever vaccination. General observations from the study: There was a possibility that FACS-sorted repertoires contained abundant clonotypes contaminating from the bulk population. A large majority of primary-vaccination clones showed up again after the booster (approximately 95% CD4, roughly 88% CD8).

Each CDR3 protein is one row after TCRdb ran MiXCR on the 5' RACE reads. The sample holds approximately 550,000 distinct CDR3 sequences; less than 20% are singletons and the top ten take over 11%. This clonotype was detected a few times. Antigen unknown. This clonotype was sampled from a man aged 25-45 years who received the YFV17D yellow fever vaccine. The starting material was PBMCs, obtained 15 days after the yellow fever booster vaccination.

As DNA, the CDR3 is TGTGCCTGGAGTGATGCAGGGCTAGCGCAATTCTTC. It encodes CAWSDAGLAQFF. The chain recombines TRBV30 with TRBJ2-1; weak D call: TRBD2 (6 bases). Germline assignment: CDR1 GTSNPN and CDR2 SVGIG (reference sequence). The CDR3 length is 12 residues. The V and J ends lost 1 base and 16 bases respectively, with 17 bases between them.